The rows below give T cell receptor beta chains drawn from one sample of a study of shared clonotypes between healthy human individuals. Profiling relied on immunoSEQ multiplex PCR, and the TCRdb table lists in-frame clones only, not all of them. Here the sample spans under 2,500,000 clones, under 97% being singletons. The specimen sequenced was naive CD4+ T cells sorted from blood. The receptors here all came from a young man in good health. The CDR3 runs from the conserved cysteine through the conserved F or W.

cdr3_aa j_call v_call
CASSLDPGSYNSPLHF TRBJ1-6 TRBV11-2
CASSLVGDGTDTQYF TRBJ2-3 TRBV5-6
CASISVKRDNQPQHF TRBJ1-5 TRBV23-1
CASTGRQGSDYGYTF TRBJ1-2 TRBV6-5
CASSFWGSKADTQYF TRBJ2-3 TRBV5-6
CTSSQGAKVSYEQYF TRBJ2-7 TRBV1
CASSRWTSGSSYEQYF TRBJ2-7 TRBV5-1
CASRPSGLGGYTF TRBJ1-2 TRBV6-6
CAIPGGQGSDNEQFF TRBJ2-1 TRBV7-2
CASSRESSPDTQYF TRBJ2-3 TRBV5-1
CASSLTARGRETQYF TRBJ2-5 TRBV7-2
CASSATGDLYEQYF TRBJ2-7 TRBV6-1
CASSLGSGVEQYF TRBJ2-7 TRBV13
CSARRGGYTF TRBJ1-2 TRBV20-1
CASSWDMYGQPQHF TRBJ1-5 TRBV6-1
CASSLGQANRGDTQYF TRBJ2-3 TRBV5-1
CASSSPGQGNEKLFF TRBJ1-4 TRBV5-4
CASRASGVYGYTF TRBJ1-2 TRBV28
CASSRTGGVAFF TRBJ1-1 TRBV27
CASFSEGRINSPLHF TRBJ1-6 TRBV2
CASSERGTSTDTQYF TRBJ2-3 TRBV25-1
CASSLTGNEKLFF TRBJ1-4 TRBV5-4
CASSNGPGAYNEKLFF TRBJ1-4 TRBV5-6
CSVDQGGANVLTF TRBJ2-6 TRBV29-1
CAWNGQGAYNGYTF TRBJ1-2 TRBV30
CASSYSVGNQPQHF TRBJ1-5 TRBV7-2
CASSTNSNTIYF TRBJ1-3 TRBV19